Listed below are T cell receptor beta chains from one sample, sequenced in a study of blood T cell repertoires in COVID-19. TCRdb keeps only in-frame clones here, not all; method: immunoSEQ multiplex PCR. The repertoire consists of under 200,000 clones, with 84% occurring once and the leading ten covering 13% to 15%. Input material: peripheral blood. Receptor source: a man aged 18-30 years with active or convalescent COVID-19. The CDR3 runs from the conserved cysteine through the conserved F or W. D genes are given only for firm matches. Size values are once, few and many counts, or a class for expanded clones, and some rows have none.

TRBV5-4,TRBD1,TRBJ1-1,once,TGTGCCAGCAGCTCGGGTGCCGGGACAGGGTCGGGTGAAGCTTTCTTT,CASSSGAGTGSGEAFF
TRBV5-5,TRBD1,TRBJ2-1,.,TGTGCCAGCAGCCGAGGGACAGGGAACGATGAGCAGTTCTTC,CASSRGTGNDEQFF
TRBV5-1,TRBD2,TRBJ2-3,.,TGCGCCAGCAGCTTGGCCCGGGGGGCAGATACGCAGTATTTT,CASSLARGADTQYF
TRBV5-4,.,TRBJ1-1,.,TGTGCCAGCAGCGTAAGGAGGGGGAACACTGAAGCTTTCTTT,CASSVRRGNTEAFF
TRBV9,.,TRBJ2-1,.,TGTGCCAGCAGCACCCCGACCGGGAAGCAGTTCTTC,CASSTPTGKQFF
TRBV4-3,.,TRBJ2-7,once,TGCGCCAGCAGCCATTTCCGGTCAAACTCCTACGAGCAGTACTTC,CASSHFRSNSYEQYF
TRBV19,TRBD1,TRBJ2-1,.,TGTGCCAGTAGTATAGCTCACTCCCGGACAGGGAATGAGCAGTTCTTC,CASSIAHSRTGNEQFF
TRBV11-2,.,TRBJ1-2,.,TGTGCCAGCAGCGTCCTTGGCCCAACAGGGTCTAACTATGGCTACACCTTC,CASSVLGPTGSNYGYTF
TRBV5-1,.,TRBJ1-1,.,TGCGCCAGCAGTGATGTGGGGGGACCGAACACTGAAGCTTTCTTT,CASSDVGGPNTEAFF
TRBV5-4,.,TRBJ1-1,.,TGTGCCAGCAGCTTGGGGCGGAGCATGAACACTGAAGCTTTCTTT,CASSLGRSMNTEAFF
TRBV20-1,TRBD1,TRBJ2-1,.,TGCAGTACACAGGGGTTCTTTGAGCAGTTCTTC,CSTQGFFEQFF
TRBV28,.,TRBJ1-6,few,TGTGCCAGCAGTTTATGGCGCAGGTATAATTCACCCCTCCACTTT,CASSLWRRYNSPLHF
TRBV7-6,.,TRBJ2-2,.,TGTGCCAGCAGCTTAGACGCGGGGGCCAACACCGGGGAGCTGTTTTTT,CASSLDAGANTGELFF
TRBV14,TRBD2,TRBJ2-7,.,TGTGCCAGCAGCCAAGGGGCGGGAGGGGCCTACGAGCAGTACTTC,CASSQGAGGAYEQYF
TRBV5-1,TRBD1,TRBJ1-4,.,TGCGCCAGCAGCTTGGCTCCGACAGGGGGCAGTGAAAAACTGTTTTTT,CASSLAPTGGSEKLFF
TRBV6-5,.,TRBJ1-1,.,TGTGCCAGCAGTTACTCGAGACGGGTGAACACTGAAGCTTTCTTT,CASSYSRRVNTEAFF
TRBV7-9,TRBD1,TRBJ1-1,once,TGTGCCAGCAGATCACAGGGGGGCACTGAAGCTTTCTTT,CASRSQGGTEAFF
TRBV7-8,TRBD1,TRBJ1-5,.,TGTGCCAGCAGCAGCAACAGGGGGCGCGGTCAGCCCCAGCATTTT,CASSSNRGRGQPQHF
TRBV6-5,.,TRBJ1-2,.,TGTGCCAGCACCCCTTACGGGGTAGGCGGCTACACCTTC,CASTPYGVGGYTF
TRBV2,.,TRBJ2-6,.,TGTGCCGACCGCGAGCCAGGGGGGAACTCTGGGGCCAACGTCCTGACTTTC,CADREPGGNSGANVLTF
TRBV6-5,.,TRBJ2-1,.,TGTGCCACCACCCTAGACGGAACACGGAATGAGCAGTTCTTC,CATTLDGTRNEQFF
TRBV7-9,TRBD2,TRBJ2-1,.,TGTGCCAGCAGCCCCGGGACTAGCGGCTACAATGAGCAGTTCTTC,CASSPGTSGYNEQFF
TRBV4-1,.,TRBJ2-7,.,TGCGCCAGCAGCCTCTATACAGGATCCTACGAGCAGTACTTC,CASSLYTGSYEQYF
TRBV2,TRBD2,TRBJ2-1,.,TGTGCCAGCAGTAGACTAGCGGGAGGTTACAATGAGCAGTTCTTC,CASSRLAGGYNEQFF
TRBV6-5,.,TRBJ1-2,.,TGTGCCAGCAGTTACTCGAAGTTCGAGGACTATGGCTACACCTTC,CASSYSKFEDYGYTF
TRBV6-4,TRBD2,TRBJ2-7,.,TGTGCCAGCAGTACTTCAGCGGGGTCTTACGAGCAGTACTTC,CASSTSAGSYEQYF
TRBV27,TRBD1,TRBJ1-1,.,TGTGCCAGCTCCATTGGGGGACAGGGTGTATTTGAAGCTTTCTTT,CASSIGGQGVFEAFF
TRBV15,TRBD1,TRBJ1-2,.,TGTGCCACCAGCAGAGGTACCGGGACAGTCTATGGCTACACCTTC,CATSRGTGTVYGYTF
TRBV6-6,TRBD2,TRBJ2-5,.,TGTGCCACCTTTATGGGCGGGAGTGGTCAGACCCAGTACTTC,CATFMGGSGQTQYF
TRBV6-1,TRBD1,TRBJ1-5,.,TGTGCCAGCAGTGAAGCGCTTCGGGCAGGGGGGAGTCAGCCCCAGCATTTT,CASSEALRAGGSQPQHF
TRBV19,.,TRBJ2-7,.,TGTGCCAGTAGTATATCCGGGGTCGGCGACGAGCAGTACTTC,CASSISGVGDEQYF
TRBV11-2,TRBD1,TRBJ2-1,.,TGTGCCAGCAGCTTACGCTATGTAGCAGGGGGACATGAGCAGTTCTTC,CASSLRYVAGGHEQFF
TRBV5-1,.,TRBJ2-5,.,TGCGCCAGCAGCTTGTCAAGCGGTGAGACCCAGTACTTC,CASSLSSGETQYF
TRBV20-1,TRBD1,TRBJ2-7,.,TGCAGTGCGAGTCCAGGGGGCTACGAGCAGTACTTC,CSASPGGYEQYF
TRBV7-6,.,TRBJ2-7,.,TGTGCCAGCAGCTTAGAAGGAGGGACCCTCAGCTCCTACGAGCAGTACTTC,CASSLEGGTLSSYEQYF
TRBV2,TRBD1,TRBJ2-3,.,TGTGCCAGCAGTGAAGCGTTAGGAGGAACAGGGGGCCTCACAGATACGCAGTATTTT,CASSEALGGTGGLTDTQYF
TRBV10-2,TRBD2,TRBJ2-1,.,TGCGCCAGCAGTGAGTGGGGGGGCTACAATGAGCAGTTCTTC,CASSEWGGYNEQFF
TRBV19,TRBD2,TRBJ2-3,.,TGTGCCAGTACCGAAGGTTACGGGAGGGCCGGCACAGATACGCAGTATTTT,CASTEGYGRAGTDTQYF
TRBV7-2,TRBD2,TRBJ2-1,.,TGTGCCAGCAGAGAGGGACTAGCCGATAATGAGCAGTTCTTC,CASREGLADNEQFF
TRBV19,.,TRBJ1-2,few,TGTGCCAGTAGTACCCCCCTGGGGGGAAGAAAAAGGGAAAATGGCTACACCTTC,CASSTPLGGRKRENGYTF
TRBV21-1,.,TRBJ1-4,.,TGTGCCAGCAGCAAAGGAGGCCATTCAAATGAAAAACTGTTTTTT,CASSKGGHSNEKLFF
TRBV19,TRBD2,TRBJ2-7,.,TGTGCCAGTAGAACTAGCGGGAGTGTAGGCGAGCAGTACTTC,CASRTSGSVGEQYF
TRBV28,.,TRBJ2-7,.,TGTGCCAGACCTCAGAGGATAGTCAAGTACGAGCAGTACTTC,CARPQRIVKYEQYF
TRBV27,.,TRBJ1-3,many,TGTGCCAGCAGTGTCGTCTCTGGAAACACCATATATTTT,CASSVVSGNTIYF
TRBV20-1,.,TRBJ1-2,.,TGCAGTGCTAGTTTCACAGGGCTCTCCTATGGCTACACCTTC,CSASFTGLSYGYTF
TRBV3-1/TRBV3-2,TRBD1,TRBJ2-2,.,TGTGCCAGCAGCCACGGGGTGACAGGGGGGGTCGGAACCGGGGAGCTGTTTTTT,CASSHGVTGGVGTGELFF
TRBV19,TRBD1,TRBJ1-2,.,TGTGCCAGTAGTGAGGAGACAGGGGGTTTTGGCTACACCTTC,CASSEETGGFGYTF
TRBV5-1,.,TRBJ2-1,.,TGCGCCAGCAGCTTAGCGAACAATGAGCAGTTCTTC,CASSLANNEQFF
TRBV7-3,.,TRBJ2-3,.,TGTGCCAGCAGCTTAACGGTTGGCGGAGTGGATACGCAGTATTTT,CASSLTVGGVDTQYF
TRBV29-1,TRBD1,TRBJ2-7,few,TGCAGCGTTGACCCGACAGGGGGCAACTACGAGCAGTACTTC,CSVDPTGGNYEQYF
TRBV2,.,TRBJ1-5,.,TGTGCCAGCAGTGGTCAGTTTCGCAATCAGCCCCAGCATTTT,CASSGQFRNQPQHF
TRBV13,TRBD2,TRBJ2-7,once,TGTGCCAGCAGCTTAGCTCTAGCGGGGTCCTACGAGCAGTACTTC,CASSLALAGSYEQYF
TRBV7-8,TRBD2,TRBJ2-1,.,TGTGCCAGCAGCTTAGGGGTAGCGGGAGAGCTAGGCTACAATGAGCAGTTCTTC,CASSLGVAGELGYNEQFF
TRBV2,TRBD1,TRBJ1-4,once,TGTGCCAGCAGTGAAGCGCTTAGGGGGCGAGATGAAAAACTGTTTTTT,CASSEALRGRDEKLFF
TRBV7-3,TRBD1,TRBJ2-4,.,TGTGCCAGCAGCTTGACAGGGGATGGGATGAACATTCAGTACTTC,CASSLTGDGMNIQYF
TRBV6-5,.,TRBJ1-6,.,TGTGCCAGCAGTTACTCTACGGGGAGGGGCCCACCCCTCCACTTT,CASSYSTGRGPPLHF
TRBV19,TRBD1,TRBJ1-2,once,TGTGCCAGTAGTTCCCGGACAGGGGGCTATGGCTACACCTTC,CASSSRTGGYGYTF
TRBV28,.,TRBJ1-5,.,TGTGCCAGCAGGTACACGGAGCTCCTGCAGCCCCAGCATTTT,CASRYTELLQPQHF
TRBV10-2,TRBD1,TRBJ1-2,.,TGCGCCAGCAGGGAACGGACAGGCGGAAATGGCTATGGCTACACCTTC,CASRERTGGNGYGYTF
TRBV6-5,TRBD1,TRBJ2-7,.,TGTGCCAGCAGATGGGACAGGGGCTACGAGCAGTACTTC,CASRWDRGYEQYF